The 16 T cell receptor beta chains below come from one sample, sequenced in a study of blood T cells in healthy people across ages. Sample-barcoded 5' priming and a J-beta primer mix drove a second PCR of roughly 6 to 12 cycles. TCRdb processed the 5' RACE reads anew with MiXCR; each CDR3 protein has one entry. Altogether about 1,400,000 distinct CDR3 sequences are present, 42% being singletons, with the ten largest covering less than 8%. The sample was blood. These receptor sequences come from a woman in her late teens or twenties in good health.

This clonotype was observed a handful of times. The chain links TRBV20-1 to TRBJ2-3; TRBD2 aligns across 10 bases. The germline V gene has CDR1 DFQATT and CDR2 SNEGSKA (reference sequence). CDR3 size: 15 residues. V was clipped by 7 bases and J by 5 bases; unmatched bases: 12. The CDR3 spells CSGKLLAGAGDTQYF. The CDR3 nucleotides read TGCAGTGGTAAACTTCTAGCGGGGGCCGGAGATACGCAGTATTTT.

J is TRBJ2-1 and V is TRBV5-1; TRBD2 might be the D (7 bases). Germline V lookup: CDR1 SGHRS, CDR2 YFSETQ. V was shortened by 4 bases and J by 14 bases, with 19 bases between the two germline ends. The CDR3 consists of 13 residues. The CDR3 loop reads CASSPRGGGAEFF. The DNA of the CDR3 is TGCGCCAGCAGCCCGCGTGGGGGGGGGGCCGAGTTCTTC.

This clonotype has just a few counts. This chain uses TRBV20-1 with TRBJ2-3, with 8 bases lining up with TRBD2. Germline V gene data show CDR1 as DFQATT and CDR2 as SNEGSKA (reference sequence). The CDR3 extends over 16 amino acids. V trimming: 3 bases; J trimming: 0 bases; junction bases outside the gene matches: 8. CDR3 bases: TGCAGTGCTAGTCGGGGTAGCGGGGTTAGCACAGATACGCAGTATTTT. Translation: CSASRGSGVSTDTQYF.

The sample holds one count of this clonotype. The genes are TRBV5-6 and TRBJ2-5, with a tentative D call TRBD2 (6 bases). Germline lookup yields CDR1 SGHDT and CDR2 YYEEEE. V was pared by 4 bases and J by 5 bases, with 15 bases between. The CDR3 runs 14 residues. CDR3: CASSPAPREETQYF. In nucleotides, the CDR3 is TGTGCCAGCAGCCCGGCCCCTCGGGAGGAGACCCAGTACTTC.

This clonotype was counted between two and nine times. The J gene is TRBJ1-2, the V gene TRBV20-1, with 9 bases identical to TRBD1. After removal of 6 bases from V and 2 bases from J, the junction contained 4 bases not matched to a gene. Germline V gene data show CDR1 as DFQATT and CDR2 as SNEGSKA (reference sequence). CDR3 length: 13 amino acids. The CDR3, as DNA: TGCAGTGCGCATGGGACAGGGAACTATGGCTACACCTTC. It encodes CSAHGTGNYGYTF.

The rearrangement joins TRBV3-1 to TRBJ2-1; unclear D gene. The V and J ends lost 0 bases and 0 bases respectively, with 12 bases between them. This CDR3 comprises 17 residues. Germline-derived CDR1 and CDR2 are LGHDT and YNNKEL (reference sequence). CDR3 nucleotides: TGTGCCAGCAGCCAAGATTCGACTGGCAGCTCCTACAATGAGCAGTTCTTC. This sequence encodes CASSQDSTGSSYNEQFF.

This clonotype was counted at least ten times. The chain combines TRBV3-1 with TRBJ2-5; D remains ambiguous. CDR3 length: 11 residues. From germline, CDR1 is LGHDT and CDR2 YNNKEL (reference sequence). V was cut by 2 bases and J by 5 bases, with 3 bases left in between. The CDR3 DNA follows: TGTGCCAGCAGCCAAATGGAGACCCAGTACTTC. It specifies CASSQMETQYF.

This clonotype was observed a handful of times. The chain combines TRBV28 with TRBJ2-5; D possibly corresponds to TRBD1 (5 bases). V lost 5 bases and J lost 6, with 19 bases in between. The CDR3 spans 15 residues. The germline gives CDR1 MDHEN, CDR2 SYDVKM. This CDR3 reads CASSPRGLLRKTQYF. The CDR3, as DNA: TGTGCCAGCAGTCCAAGGGGCCTATTGAGGAAGACCCAGTACTTC.

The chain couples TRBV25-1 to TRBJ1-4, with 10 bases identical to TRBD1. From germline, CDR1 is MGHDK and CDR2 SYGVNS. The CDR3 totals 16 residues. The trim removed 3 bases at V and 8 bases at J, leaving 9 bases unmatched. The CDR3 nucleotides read TGTGCCAGCAGTGATATGGGGACAGGGGTCCGGGAAAAACTGTTTTTT. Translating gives CASSDMGTGVREKLFF.

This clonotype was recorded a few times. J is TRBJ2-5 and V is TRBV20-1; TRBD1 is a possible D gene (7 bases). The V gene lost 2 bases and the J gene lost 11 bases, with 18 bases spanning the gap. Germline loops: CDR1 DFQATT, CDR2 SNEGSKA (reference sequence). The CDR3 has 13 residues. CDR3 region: CSARFRGTREQYF. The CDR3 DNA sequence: TGCAGTGCTAGATTCAGGGGGACTCGGGAGCAGTACTTC.

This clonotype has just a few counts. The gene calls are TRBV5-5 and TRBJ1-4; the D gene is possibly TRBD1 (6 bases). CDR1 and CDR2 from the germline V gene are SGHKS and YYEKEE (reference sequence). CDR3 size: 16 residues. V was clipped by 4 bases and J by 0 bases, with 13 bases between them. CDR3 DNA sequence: TGTGCCAGCAGCCCCGGACAGTCTGCAACTAATGAAAAACTGTTTTTT. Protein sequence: CASSPGQSATNEKLFF. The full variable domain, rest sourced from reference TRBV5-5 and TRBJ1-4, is DAGVTQSPTHLIKTRGQQVTLRCSPISGHKSVSWYQQVLGQGPQFIFQYYEKEERGRGNFPDRFSARQFPNYSSELNVNALLLGDSALYLCASSPGQSATNEKLFFGSGTQLSVL.

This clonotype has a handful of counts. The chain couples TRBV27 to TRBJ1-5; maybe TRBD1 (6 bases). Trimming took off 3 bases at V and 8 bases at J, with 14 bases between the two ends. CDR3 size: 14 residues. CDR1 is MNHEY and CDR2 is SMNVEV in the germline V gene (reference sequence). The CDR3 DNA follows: TGTGCCAGCAGTTTTACAGGGACGGGAGAGCCCCAGCATTTT. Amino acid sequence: CASSFTGTGEPQHF.

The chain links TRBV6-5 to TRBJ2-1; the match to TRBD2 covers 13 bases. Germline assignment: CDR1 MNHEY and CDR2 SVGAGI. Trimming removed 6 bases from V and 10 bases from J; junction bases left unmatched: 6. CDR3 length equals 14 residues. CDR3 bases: TGTGCCAGCAGCCTGGGACTAGCGGGAAGGGAGCAGTTCTTC. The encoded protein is CASSLGLAGREQFF.

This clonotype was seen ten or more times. CDR3 DNA sequence: TGTGCCAGCAGATCAGACAGGCCCAGCTCCTACGAGCAGTACTTC. Residues: CASRSDRPSSYEQYF. The chain has TRBV6-6 and TRBJ2-7, with a possible D match to TRBD1 (6 bases). Trimming took 6 bases from V and 0 from J, leaving 15 bases between them. The germline gives CDR1 MNHNY, CDR2 SVGAGI (reference sequence). The CDR3 is 15 amino acids.

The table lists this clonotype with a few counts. The CDR3 reads CASSYRVNAEAFF. CDR3 coding DNA: TGTGCCAGCAGTTACCGGGTCAACGCTGAAGCTTTCTTT. V gene TRBV27 combines with J gene TRBJ1-1; the D is unclear. This CDR3 comprises 13 residues. Germline V lookup: CDR1 MNHEY, CDR2 SMNVEV (reference sequence). Between the trimmed V and J ends, which lost 4 bases and 6 bases, there was a span of 12 bases.

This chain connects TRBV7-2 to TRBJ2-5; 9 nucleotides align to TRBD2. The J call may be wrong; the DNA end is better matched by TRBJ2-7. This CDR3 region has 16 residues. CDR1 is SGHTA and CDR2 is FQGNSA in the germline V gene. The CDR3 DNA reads TGTGCCAGCAGCTTAGGGAGTAGCGGGAGATCCTACGAGCAGTACTTC. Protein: CASSLGSSGRSYEQYF.